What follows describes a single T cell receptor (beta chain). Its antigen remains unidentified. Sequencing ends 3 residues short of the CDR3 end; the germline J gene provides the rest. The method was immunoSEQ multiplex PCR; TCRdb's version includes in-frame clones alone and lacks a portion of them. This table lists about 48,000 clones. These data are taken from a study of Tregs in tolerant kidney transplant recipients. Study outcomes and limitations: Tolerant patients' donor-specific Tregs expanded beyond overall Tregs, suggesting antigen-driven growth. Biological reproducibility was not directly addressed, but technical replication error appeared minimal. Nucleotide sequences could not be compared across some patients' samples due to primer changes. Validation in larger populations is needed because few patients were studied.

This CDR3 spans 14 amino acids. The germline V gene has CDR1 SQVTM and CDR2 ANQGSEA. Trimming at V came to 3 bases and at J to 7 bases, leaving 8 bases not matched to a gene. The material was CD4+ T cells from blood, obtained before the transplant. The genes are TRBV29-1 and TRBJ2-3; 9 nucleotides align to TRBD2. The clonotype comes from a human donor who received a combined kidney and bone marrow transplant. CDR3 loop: CSVEIPTSGHTQYF. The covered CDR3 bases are TGCAGCGTTGAGATCCCGACTAGCGGCCATACG.